Following are 27 T cell receptor beta chains from one sample sequenced in a study of blood T cell repertoires in COVID-19. Only in-frame clones appear in the TCRdb table, and some are missing; sequencing was by immunoSEQ multiplex PCR. Of a few hundred thousand clones listed, 88% are singletons. Material: peripheral blood. The receptors here all came from a man between 60 and 75 years old who had recovered from COVID-19.

The chain combines TRBV27 with TRBJ1-6; D gene ambiguous. The length of the CDR3 is 14 residues. CDR1 MNHEY and CDR2 SMNVEV come from the germline V gene (reference sequence). V was cut by 2 bases and J by 4 bases, with 6 bases left in between. The CDR3 DNA follows: TGTGCCAGCAGTTTACAAACATATAATTCACCCCTCCACTTT. Amino acids: CASSLQTYNSPLHF.

V usage is TRBV11-3 and J usage is TRBJ2-7, with 8 nucleotides matching TRBD1. Germline values: CDR1 SGHNT, CDR2 YENEEA. This CDR3 has 15 amino acids. V trimming: 5 bases; J trimming: 2 bases; junction bases outside the gene matches: 8. DNA of the CDR3: TGTGCCAGCAGCCCTGGGGACAGGCCCACCTACGAGCAGTACTTC. Residues: CASSPGDRPTYEQYF.

The rearrangement joins TRBV11-3 to TRBJ2-3; TRBD2 agrees at 7 bases. The CDR3 sequence is 14 residues long. The germline CDR1 and CDR2 sequences are SGHNT and YENEEA. V shed 5 bases and J 4 bases; nucleotides not matched to a gene: 6. The CDR3, as DNA: TGTGCCAGCAGCCCTACGGGGGGAGCAGATACGCAGTATTTT. Its translation: CASSPTGGADTQYF. The complete variable domain, with remaining parts taken from reference TRBV11-3 and TRBJ2-3, reads EAGVVQSPRYKIIEKKQPVAFWCNPISGHNTLYWYLQNLGQGPELLIRYENEEAVDDSQLPKDRFSAERLKGVDSTLKIQPAELGDSAVYLCASSPTGGADTQYFGPGTRLTVL.

V is TRBV2 and J is TRBJ1-6; TRBD1 might be the D (5 bases). V was pared by 6 bases and J by 10 bases, with 16 bases between. The CDR3 is 14 amino acids. CDR1 and CDR2 (germline): SNHLY, FYNNEI. The CDR3 loop is CASRVGGVGSPLHF. The CDR3 nucleotides read TGTGCCAGCAGGGTCGGAGGGGTAGGATCACCCCTCCACTTT.

This sequence joins TRBV3-1 (or the pseudogene TRBV3-2) and TRBJ2-7; no reliable D call. Germline loops: CDR1 LGHDT, CDR2 YNNKEL (reference sequence). CDR3 size: 13 residues. The germline V and J ends were trimmed by 1 base and 6 bases, with 10 bases remaining between them. CDR3 sequence reads: CASSQGRVREQYF. As DNA, the CDR3 is TGTGCCAGCAGCCAAGGAAGAGTGCGCGAGCAGTACTTC.

This sequence joins TRBV13 and TRBJ2-3; D is undetermined. This CDR3 contains 13 residues. V gave up 5 bases and J gave up 0 bases, with 6 bases separating them. Germline CDR1 PRHDT, CDR2 FYEKMQ (reference sequence). The CDR3 sequence is CASSLESTDTQYF. CDR3 sequence (DNA): TGTGCCAGCAGCCTCGAGAGCACAGATACGCAGTATTTT.

This chain links TRBV12-5 with TRBJ2-7; 8 nucleotides match TRBD1. Germline values: CDR1 LGHNT, CDR2 FRNRAP. V gave up 1 base and J gave up 2 bases; unmatched junction bases: 13. This CDR3 has 18 amino acids. CDR3 loop: CASGLGPPGTGLPYEQYF. The CDR3 coding sequence is TGTGCTAGTGGTTTGGGCCCCCCCGGGACAGGACTCCCCTACGAGCAGTACTTC.

The table lists this clone with a count of one. The chain carries TRBV7-3 and TRBJ2-3; 13 bases are a match to TRBD2. Germline V gene data show CDR1 as SGHTA and CDR2 as FQGTGA. V lost 5 bases to trimming and J lost 3 bases; unmatched junction nucleotides: 2. This CDR3 has 15 residues. CDR3 nucleotides: TGTGCCAGCAGCACTAGCGGGGGGGCTACAGATACGCAGTATTTT. The encoded protein is CASSTSGGATDTQYF.

CDR3 amino acids: CSASLQGAKGTEAFF. The CDR3 DNA follows: TGCAGTGCTAGTTTACAGGGGGCCAAAGGCACTGAAGCTTTCTTT. The chain links TRBV20-1 to TRBJ1-1; TRBD1 aligns across 9 bases. Looked up from germline, CDR1 is DFQATT and CDR2 is SNEGSKA (reference sequence). The CDR3 is 15 residues long. The ends lost 3 bases at V and 4 bases at J; junction bases unmatched: 9.

The chain joins TRBV2 to TRBJ2-7; D might be TRBD1 (5 bases). The CDR3 spans 11 residues. V dropped 7 bases and J dropped 4 bases, with 8 bases sitting between them. Germline V gene lookup returns CDR1 SNHLY and CDR2 FYNNEI. The CDR3 sequence is CASTDRYEQYF. The CDR3 coding sequence is TGTGCCAGCACCGACAGATACGAGCAGTACTTC.

V is TRBV28 and J is TRBJ1-1; no clear D. Deletions cut 8 bases from V and 7 bases from J, with 14 bases between. Germline V gives CDR1 MDHEN, CDR2 SYDVKM. The CDR3 extends over 12 amino acids. For the CDR3, the DNA is TGTGCCAGCCTACGGACTCAAAGTGAAGCTTTCTTT. Its translation: CASLRTQSEAFF.

V and J are TRBV27 and TRBJ2-7, with D perhaps TRBD1 (6 bases). With 5 bases removed from V and 0 bases from J, the gap between germline ends came to 17 bases. This CDR3 has 16 residues. Germline CDR1 and CDR2: MNHEY and SMNVEV (reference sequence). CDR3 DNA sequence: TGTGCCAGCAGTACCTTGACAGGAGCGCTCTCCTACGAGCAGTACTTC. Protein: CASSTLTGALSYEQYF.

The V gene is TRBV4-2, the J gene TRBJ2-6; 7 positions match TRBD1. V dropped 2 bases and J dropped 0; count of bases not matched to a gene: 7. This CDR3 contains 18 residues. Germline V gives CDR1 LGHNA, CDR2 YNFKEQ. In DNA, the CDR3 is TGTGCCAGCAGCCAATCCAGGACAGGTAGCTCTGGGGCCAACGTCCTGACTTTC. Amino acids: CASSQSRTGSSGANVLTF.

The chain combines TRBV5-6 with TRBJ2-7, with D unresolved. The V end lost 2 bases, the J end lost 0 bases, and 6 bases lay between the germline ends. This CDR3 comprises 13 residues. Looked up from germline, CDR1 is SGHDT and CDR2 is YYEEEE. CDR3 sequence: CASSFASSYEQYF. CDR3 sequence (DNA): TGTGCCAGCAGCTTCGCCAGCTCCTACGAGCAGTACTTC.

J is TRBJ1-2 and V is TRBV7-8; TRBD1 matches at 11 bases. The V gene's germline CDR1 is SGHVS and CDR2 FQNEAQ. The V and J ends lost 4 bases and 5 bases, in that order; junction bases with no gene match: 6. This CDR3 is 15 amino acids long. This CDR3 is CASSYGTGGRYGYTF. The CDR3 DNA reads TGTGCCAGCAGCTACGGGACAGGGGGACGGTATGGCTACACCTTC.

This clone was picked up a small number of times. V usage is TRBV6-5 and J usage is TRBJ1-1; tentative D call: TRBD1 (5 bases). CDR3 length: 13 amino acids. V was pared by 7 bases and J by 4 bases, with 13 bases between. Germline-derived CDR1 and CDR2 are MNHEY and SVGAGI. The CDR3 here is CASTQGRSTEAFF. The DNA for the CDR3 is TGTGCCAGCACCCAGGGTAGGAGCACTGAAGCTTTCTTT.

This clone has only one observation. The CDR3 DNA reads as TGCGTCACCGGGTACAGGGGGCAAGGTGTCACCGGGGAGCTGTTTTTT. Protein product: CVTGYRGQGVTGELFF. The chain combines TRBV5-1 with TRBJ2-2; 9 bases fit TRBD1. The germline gives CDR1 SGHRS, CDR2 YFSETQ. The CDR3 has 16 residues. The entire variable domain, with the rest obtained from reference TRBV5-1 and TRBJ2-2, is as follows: KAGVTQTPRYLIKTRGQQVTLSCSPISGHRSVSWYQQTPGQGLQFLFEYFSETQRNKGNFPGRFSGRQFSNSRSEMNVSTLELGDSALYLCVTGYRGQGVTGELFFGEGSRLTVL.

The chain carries TRBV15 and TRBJ2-3; 7 bases fit TRBD1. From germline, CDR1 is LNHNV and CDR2 YYDKDF (reference sequence). The CDR3 runs to 16 residues. Trimming took 1 base from V and 1 from J; bases not matched to a gene: 5. This CDR3 is CATSRGSDRGTDTQYF. In DNA, the CDR3 is TGTGCCACCAGCAGAGGGAGTGACAGGGGCACAGATACGCAGTATTTT.

Here the CDR3 DNA reads TGTGCCAGCTCACAGGGGATGGGGAATGAGCAGTTCTTC. It is translated as CASSQGMGNEQFF. This rearrangement joins TRBV18 to TRBJ2-1, with D possibly matching TRBD1 (5 bases). Germline CDR1 is KGHSH and CDR2 is LQKENI. The length of the CDR3 is 13 residues. V was shortened by 4 bases and J by 7 bases, with 11 bases between the two germline ends.

The gene calls are TRBV20-1 and TRBJ1-2; no clear D. Trimming removed 3 bases at V and 8 bases at J, with 16 bases between. CDR1 is DFQATT and CDR2 is SNEGSKA in the germline V gene (reference sequence). There are 13 residues in the CDR3. CDR3 sequence: CSASFSLLGGYTF. The CDR3 DNA follows: TGCAGTGCTAGTTTCTCCTTATTGGGCGGCTACACCTTC.

The chain employs TRBV7-9 and TRBJ1-5; weak D call: TRBD1 (5 bases). V lost 6 bases, J lost 7 bases, and 13 bases lay in between. The germline V gene has CDR1 SEHNR and CDR2 FQNEAQ (reference sequence). This CDR3 region has 13 residues. The CDR3 region is CASSYSDSQPQHF. The CDR3 DNA reads as TGTGCCAGCAGTTACTCTGACAGCCAGCCCCAGCATTTT.

The chain joins TRBV7-6 to TRBJ1-3; the match to TRBD1 covers 7 bases. V lost 1 base to trimming and J lost 2 bases; unmatched junction nucleotides: 5. The CDR3 loop spans 16 amino acids. Germline V gene data show CDR1 as SGHVS and CDR2 as FNYEAQ. The CDR3, as DNA: TGTGCCAGCAGCTTAGATTGGGACAGCCCTGGAAACACCATATATTTT. Its translation: CASSLDWDSPGNTIYF.

The V and J genes are TRBV20-1 and TRBJ2-1; 10 positions match TRBD2. The CDR3 contains 15 residues. CDR1 DFQATT and CDR2 SNEGSKA come from the germline V gene (reference sequence). Trimming removed 3 bases from V and 11 bases from J; junction bases left unmatched: 13. CDR3 sequence (DNA): TGCAGTGCTAGTTCCGGGCTAGCGGGGGTAAAAAAGCAGTTCTTC. It codes for CSASSGLAGVKKQFF.

The CDR3 reads CASRKATGELFF. CDR3 DNA: TGTGCCAGTAGAAAAGCCACCGGGGAGCTGTTTTTT. This chain joins TRBV19 and TRBJ2-2; D is unclear. CDR3 length: 12 amino acids. Germline V gene lookup returns CDR1 LNHDA and CDR2 SQIVND (reference sequence). V lost 6 bases, J lost 4 bases, and 6 bases lay in between.

The chain is built from TRBV12-3 or TRBV12-4 and TRBJ1-2; D might be TRBD1 (5 bases). This CDR3 contains 12 residues. The ends were cut back, 2 bases at V and 14 bases at J, with 15 bases in the middle. CDR3: CASSLWGSPDTF. In nucleotides, the CDR3 is TGTGCCAGCAGTTTATGGGGCAGCCCGGATACCTTC.

This chain connects TRBV5-1 to TRBJ1-2; D unresolved. Trimming left V 4 bases short and J 3 bases short, with 16 bases between. The germline V gene has CDR1 SGHRS and CDR2 YFSETQ. CDR3 length: 15 residues. The CDR3 spells CASSPDGKGDYGYTF. The CDR3 coding sequence is TGCGCCAGCAGCCCGGACGGGAAAGGAGACTATGGCTACACCTTC.

V is TRBV7-2 and J is TRBJ2-1; the D call may be TRBD1 or TRBD2 (5 bases each). Deletions cut 8 bases from V and 5 bases from J, with 25 bases between. The V gene's germline CDR1 is SGHTA and CDR2 FQGNSA. This CDR3 is built from 17 residues. CDR3: CASLLAQVSGSHNEQFF. Here the CDR3 DNA reads TGTGCCAGCCTCTTAGCGCAAGTTTCAGGGTCTCACAATGAGCAGTTCTTC.